The entry below gives a single T cell receptor beta chain sequence along with its context. There are 15 residues in the CDR3. Germline CDR1 is KGHDR and CDR2 is SFDVKD. Unmatched junction bases numbered 4, after V lost 7 bases and J lost 2 bases. The data originate from a study of control samples from healthy donors and cancer patients. Measured with immunoSEQ multiplex PCR; TCRdb has only the in-frame clones, and not every one. The table has roughly 100,000 clones, around 89% seen once. This TCR came from a man in his sixties with lung cancer. The chain employs TRBV24-1 and TRBJ2-6, with TRBD1 matching 7 bases. Material: PBMCs. CDR3 residues: CATSAGQAGANVLTF. The CDR3 DNA follows: TGTGCCACCAGCGCAGGACAGGCTGGGGCCAACGTCCTGACTTTC.